A selection of T cell receptor beta chains follows, all from one sample in a study of cytomegalovirus exposure and HLA in healthy donors. Profiled with immunoSEQ multiplex PCR; TCRdb holds only in-frame clones, not every one. The table includes some 170,000 clones, around four fifths detected once. Sequenced input: PBMCs. These receptors were obtained from a man between 18 and 29 years old in good health and CMV-seropositive. Each CDR3 is given with its conserved first and last residue. A D gene is named only where the DNA matches it firmly. Not all rows give a size; the values are once, few, many and, for expanded clones, a class.

V	size	J	D	length	DNA	CDR3
TRBV7-3	NA	TRBJ2-3	NA	13	TGTGCCAGCAGCTTGGCCCCACAAGATACGCAGTATTTT	CASSLAPQDTQYF
TRBV4-3	NA	TRBJ2-1	TRBD2	16	TGCGCCAGCAGCCCGGGACTAGCGGGAGGTGGAGATGAGCAGTTCTTC	CASSPGLAGGGDEQFF
TRBV10-2	few	TRBJ2-7	NA	11	TGCGCCACAGGGAACCCCTACGAGCAGTACTTC	CATGNPYEQYF
TRBV9	few	TRBJ1-5	NA	14	TGTGCCAGCAGCGAACAGGGAGTGAGTCAGCCCCAGCATTTT	CASSEQGVSQPQHF
TRBV28	NA	TRBJ2-7	TRBD2	13	TGTGCCGCTAGCGGGGCTATGACCTACGAGCAGTACTTC	CAASGAMTYEQYF
TRBV29-1	NA	TRBJ2-4	NA	14	TGCAGCGTACCAGGGGTTTCCGCGTATGGCATTCAGTACTTC	CSVPGVSAYGIQYF
TRBV5-6	few	TRBJ1-1	NA	14	TGTGCCAGCAGCTTGGCCTATGAGGGGGAAGAAGCTTTCTTT	CASSLAYEGEEAFF
TRBV5-4	NA	TRBJ1-2	TRBD1	17	TGTGCCAGCAGCTCCTCCGCCGGGACAGGGGGGCCCTATGGCTACACCTTC	CASSSSAGTGGPYGYTF
TRBV6-6	NA	TRBJ2-1	NA	15	TGTGCCAGCAGTTATCGGGTGGGCTCCTACAATGAGCAGTTCTTC	CASSYRVGSYNEQFF
TRBV7-8	NA	TRBJ2-7	NA	12	TGTGCCAGCAGCTCCCCCGTGTACGAGCAGTACTTC	CASSSPVYEQYF
TRBV18	NA	TRBJ2-6	NA	16	TGTGCCAGCTCACCAGGGGGACATTCCGGGGCCAACGTCCTGACTTTC	CASSPGGHSGANVLTF
TRBV19	NA	TRBJ1-2	TRBD1	15	TGTGCCAGTAGTATCCTGGACAGGGGGTTGAATGGCTACACCTTC	CASSILDRGLNGYTF
TRBV20-1	NA	TRBJ2-3	NA	10	TGCAGTGCCGGGTCAGATACGCAGTATTTT	CSAGSDTQYF
TRBV19	NA	TRBJ2-1	TRBD2	16	TGTGCCAGTACCCCGGGGACTAGCCCGATGTACAATGAGCAGTTCTTC	CASTPGTSPMYNEQFF
TRBV10-3	once	TRBJ1-5	TRBD1	15	TGTGCCATCAGTGAGAATGGACAGGACAATCAGCCCCAGCATTTT	CAISENGQDNQPQHF
TRBV7-2	NA	TRBJ1-2	TRBD1	13	TGTGCCAGCACCCGACAGGGGTGGGATGGCTACACCTTC	CASTRQGWDGYTF
TRBV18	NA	TRBJ2-7	NA	13	TGTGCCAGCTCACCTGGGCCCATCTACGAGCAGTACTTC	CASSPGPIYEQYF
TRBV13	NA	TRBJ1-1	NA	14	TGTGCCAGCAGCCGGGGAGACAAACTTTTCGAAGCTTTCTTT	CASSRGDKLFEAFF
TRBV6-5	NA	TRBJ2-7	TRBD1	14	TGTGCCAGCAGTTACCGGGACAGTAACTACGAGCAGTACTTC	CASSYRDSNYEQYF
TRBV13	NA	TRBJ1-1	NA	14	TGTGCCAGCAGCTCAAACGAGGTGGGCACTGAAGCTTTCTTT	CASSSNEVGTEAFF
TRBV7-2	NA	TRBJ2-1	NA	16	TGTGCCAGCAGCCCGAGAGGCACTAGTTACTACAATGAGCAGTTCTTC	CASSPRGTSYYNEQFF
TRBV19	NA	TRBJ2-6	NA	15	TGTGCCAGTAGTAACAGGGTTACTGGGGCCAACGTCCTGACTTTC	CASSNRVTGANVLTF
TRBV10-3	few	TRBJ1-1	TRBD1	15	TGTGCCATCGCCGCGACAGGGGGAGCTGGGGTTGAAGCTTTCTTT	CAIAATGGAGVEAFF